The rows below give T cell receptor beta chains drawn from one sample of a study of T cell responses to AZD1222 COVID-19 vaccine. The data were produced by immunoSEQ multiplex PCR, yet TCRdb's version contains in-frame clones alone and is incomplete. This sample has 25,000 to 40,000 clones, with around 89% found just once. Sequenced material: peripheral blood, taken 28 days after the second AZD1222 dose. The receptor source for this set is an adult who received the AZD1222 COVID-19 vaccine. The CDR3 runs from the conserved cysteine through the conserved F or W. A D gene is named only where the DNA matches it firmly. Not every row has a clone size; where given, it reads once, few, many or a size class.

D	J	V	size	length	DNA	CDR3
NA	TRBJ1-1	TRBV11-2	once	9	TGTGCCAACAAACCGGAAGCTTTCTTT	CANKPEAFF
NA	TRBJ2-2	TRBV7-9	NA	12	TGTGCTAGCAGCTTAAATTCGGGGGAGCTGTTTTTT	CASSLNSGELFF
TRBD1	TRBJ1-1	TRBV6-5	few	14	TGTGCCAGCAGTTCTCCGGGACAGGGATTTATAGCTTTCTTT	CASSSPGQGFIAFF
NA	TRBJ1-1	TRBV6-6	NA	13	TGTGCCAGCAGTTACAGACGGAGCGATGAAGCTTTCTTT	CASSYRRSDEAFF
TRBD1	TRBJ2-6	TRBV6-5	few	16	TGTGCCAGCAGTTATTTCGGACAGGGTGGGGCCAACGTCCTGACTTTC	CASSYFGQGGANVLTF
TRBD1	TRBJ1-1	TRBV19	NA	14	TGTGCCAGTAGTATCCGGACAGGCGGCACTGAAGCTTTCTTT	CASSIRTGGTEAFF
NA	TRBJ2-7	TRBV28	NA	15	TGTGCCAGCATCCCGGGGTCACAGGGTGCCTACGAGCAGTACTTC	CASIPGSQGAYEQYF
NA	TRBJ2-7	TRBV6-1	NA	13	TGTGCCAGCAGTGAACAAGGCCGTCGCGAGCAGTACTTC	CASSEQGRREQYF
TRBD1	TRBJ2-5	TRBV5-1	NA	17	TGCGCCAGCAGCTCGGGACAGGCCCTTGGTCTGCAAGAGACCCAGTACTTC	CASSSGQALGLQETQYF
NA	TRBJ1-1	TRBV7-8	NA	16	TGTGCCAGCAGCTTAGTCTCGGGGACCCTGGGAACTGAAGCTTTCTTT	CASSLVSGTLGTEAFF
NA	TRBJ2-3	TRBV19	few	17	TGTGCCAGTAGCACTTGGAAGGGGGGCTATGATACAGATACGCAGTATTTT	CASSTWKGGYDTDTQYF
NA	TRBJ1-4	TRBV6-2/TRBV6-3	NA	15	TGTGCCAGCAGTTACATCGGAGAGAGTTGGGAAAAACTGTTTTTT	CASSYIGESWEKLFF
TRBD1	TRBJ2-3	TRBV27	once	12	TGTGCCAGCAGATCAAACAGGGGGGCGCAGTATTTT	CASRSNRGAQYF
NA	TRBJ2-7	TRBV2	NA	12	TGTGCCAGCACTTGGGGGAAAACCGAGCAGTACTTC	CASTWGKTEQYF
NA	TRBJ2-4	TRBV19	NA	19	TGTGCCAGTAGTATAAAACCTCGCCAAACGAACAAGCGCAAAAACATTCAGTACTTC	CASSIKPRQTNKRKNIQYF
NA	TRBJ1-1	TRBV7-9	once	14	TGTGCCAGCAGCTTAATGGCAGAGAACACTGAAGCTTTCTTT	CASSLMAENTEAFF
TRBD1	TRBJ1-2	TRBV3-1/TRBV3-2	NA	16	TGTGCCAGCAGCACCCAACCAGGACAGGGTTTCTATGGCTACACCTTC	CASSTQPGQGFYGYTF
TRBD1	TRBJ1-1	TRBV6-5	NA	15	TGTGCCAGCAGTTACTCCCCCGGGACAGACACTGAAGCTTTCTTT	CASSYSPGTDTEAFF
TRBD1	TRBJ2-7	TRBV7-9	NA	14	TGTGCCAGCAGCTTGGAGACAGGGTCCTACGAGCAGTACTTC	CASSLETGSYEQYF
NA	TRBJ1-1	TRBV18	once	14	TGTGCCAGCTCGCCCAACTCCAGGGACACTGAAGCTTTCTTT	CASSPNSRDTEAFF
TRBD1	TRBJ1-1	TRBV27	NA	15	TGTGCCAGCAGTTTTTCCCCAGGGGGAAACACTGAAGCTTTCTTT	CASSFSPGGNTEAFF
TRBD2	TRBJ2-1	TRBV5-4	NA	20	TGTGCCAGCAGCTCCAAACGGACTAGCGGGGGGAAAAGCTCCTACAATGAGCAGTTCTTC	CASSSKRTSGGKSSYNEQFF
NA	TRBJ2-3	TRBV27	NA	15	TGTGCCAGCAGTTTATTGGGGTCAATCACAGATACGCAGTATTTT	CASSLLGSITDTQYF
NA	TRBJ1-5	TRBV7-2	once	14	TGTGCCAGCAGCTTGGACAGTAGCAATCAGCCCCAGCATTTT	CASSLDSSNQPQHF
NA	TRBJ1-3	TRBV9	NA	16	TGTGCCAGCACCCCCCGAGCGGGGGCATCTGGAAACACCATATATTTT	CASTPRAGASGNTIYF
TRBD1	TRBJ2-1	TRBV6-4	NA	14	TGTGCCAGCAGTAAGGACAGGGGGCGATTTGAGCAGTTCTTC	CASSKDRGRFEQFF
TRBD1	TRBJ1-1	TRBV6-5	NA	13	TGTGCCAGCAGTTCAACGACAGGGGCTGAAGCTTTCTTT	CASSSTTGAEAFF
NA	TRBJ2-6	TRBV7-3	NA	14	TGTGCCAGCAGCTCCGCATTGGGGGCCAACGTCCTGACTTTC	CASSSALGANVLTF
NA	TRBJ1-1	TRBV6-6	NA	14	TGTGCCAGCAGTTGGCAATGGACCTCCACTGAAGCTTTCTTT	CASSWQWTSTEAFF
NA	TRBJ1-3	TRBV7-2	NA	16	TGTGCCAGCAGCTTAAGTTGGGGCCGCTCAGGAAACACCATATATTTT	CASSLSWGRSGNTIYF
NA	TRBJ2-5	TRBV4-1	NA	15	TGCGCCAGCAGCCAAGACAGGTTCTACCAAGAGACCCAGTACTTC	CASSQDRFYQETQYF
TRBD2	TRBJ2-1	TRBV19	once	15	TGTGCCAGTAGGGATAAGCGGGGGGTATACAATGAGCAGTTCTTC	CASRDKRGVYNEQFF